This T cell receptor (beta chain) was recovered during a study of beta chain features in type 1 diabetes. Study information: The study found patients and healthy donors alike in age, gender and cell yields. The samples had 100 million to 140 million sorted cells examined in all.

Every donor had blood drawn once into heparin, roughly 110 mL on average. What was sequenced were expressed TCRB transcripts, since all of the isolated RNA had been reverse transcribed. About 3.4 million reads per sample on average were obtained from naive, central memory and regulatory T cell samples. Generated by immunoSEQ multiplex PCR, the TCRdb table keeps only in-frame clones and is missing some. This repertoire shows around 350,000 clones, roughly 12% found once; its top ten account for approximately 0.015%. The CDR3 runs 14 residues. Germline CDR1 SGHRS, CDR2 YFSETQ. Unmatched junction bases numbered 1, after V lost 5 bases and J lost 0 bases. This clone has more than one count but fewer than ten.

The sequence was collected from a man in his late teens or twenties in good health. Input material: naive CD4+ T cells from blood. The chain joins TRBV5-1 to TRBJ2-2; TRBD1 aligns across 7 bases. CDR3: CASSDRANTGELFF. The CDR3 bases are TGCGCCAGCAGTGACAGGGCGAACACCGGGGAGCTGTTTTTT. Using reference TRBV5-1 and TRBJ2-2 for the parts outside the CDR3, the full variable domain is KAGVTQTPRYLIKTRGQQVTLSCSPISGHRSVSWYQQTPGQGLQFLFEYFSETQRNKGNFPGRFSGRQFSNSRSEMNVSTLELGDSALYLCASSDRANTGELFFGEGSRLTVL.